This TCR beta chain appears in the sequencing data of a study of T-cell reconstitution after alpha-beta-depleted transplantation in children (dated by TCRdb to the mid-2010s). As for the study more broadly: Using TCR repertoire profiling, the study quantitatively followed how T-cell immune reconstitution unfolded in children after TCRalphabeta/CD19-depleted allogeneic hematopoietic cell transplantation. Here is what the overall study found, with its caveats: Over subsequent months, a decline in hyperexpanded clone frequencies was noted, and after one year, T-cell counts and TCRbeta diversity were mostly ascribed to newly produced T cells. Apparently early alphabetaT-cell count recovery about two months after transplant reportedly relied on only several hundred rapidly expanded clones derived from non-depleted graft cells. The high TCRbeta diversity at day 60 in some patients was ascribed to recipient T cells and intrathymic progenitors that had survived conditioning.

Concerning this clonotype: Its antigen target is currently unknown. Per-nucleotide qualities are absent, and no much larger clonotype sits a single base away.

CDR1 and CDR2 are read off the germline V gene as SGHRS and YFSETQ. At the junction V is shortened by 0 bases and J by 3 bases, with 18 bases in between. Spanning cysteine to phenylalanine, the CDR3 consists of 17 amino acids. Of all the DNA, just the CDR3 is kept, 51 bases in frame from base 1. Libraries were made using PCR. The sequencer listed for this sample is Illumina HiSeq 2500. To normalize quantification of the TCRbeta repertoire, the TCR libraries were built with molecular barcoding that relied on unique molecular identifiers. TCRdb reprocessing: public reads trimmed at Q25 with fastp, clones called with MiXCR, in-frame beta chains kept. Each CDR3 protein gets just one entry, which takes the most common genes and DNA from the rows behind it. This sample lists approximately 520,000 distinct CDR3 sequences; about an eighth were detected once. The top ten hold roughly 15% of the sample. The treatment or condition label here, explained by the study, means: allogeneic hematopoietic cell transplantation with graft depleted of TCRalphabeta T cells and CD19 B cells. Transplant recipients were children who received TCRalphabeta/CD19-depleted allogeneic hematopoietic cell grafts.

This receptor was obtained from a female patient between 2 and 10 years old who had a stem cell transplant for aplastic anemia, so the T cells may come from the graft donor. In this chain, TRBV5-1 is recombined with TRBJ1-2; TRBD1 is a possible D gene, resting on 6 matching bases. Here the sequenced sample was PBMCs, mostly from graft donor cells, taken 180 days after TCRalphabeta/CD19-depleted stem cell transplant. The CDR3 protein is CASSLAVDRKRDYGYTF. At the DNA level, the sequence is TGCGCCAGCAGCTTGGCGGTGGACAGAAAGAGGGACTATGGCTACACCTTC.